Sequencing of this T cell receptor beta chain was carried out in a study of control samples from healthy donors and cancer patients. Germline values: CDR1 KGHDR, CDR2 SFDVKD. This CDR3 has 16 residues. With 1 base removed from V and 2 bases from J, the gap between germline ends came to 11 bases. Clones were read by immunoSEQ multiplex PCR, and TCRdb kept only the in-frame ones, dropping some. This table has around 120,000 clones, roughly 92% appearing once. This clone was detected once. This TCR was recovered from a woman aged 18-29 years in good health. V and J are TRBV24-1 and TRBJ1-5, with D possibly TRBD1 on 5 matching bases. Sequencing used blood. In DNA form, the CDR3 reads TGTGCCACCAGTGATTTCAGGGTAGGGGGCAATCAGCCCCAGCATTTT. This encodes CATSDFRVGGNQPQHF.